The 22 T cell receptor beta chains given below trace back to one sample, sequenced in a study of blood T cell repertoires in COVID-19. Sequenced by immunoSEQ multiplex PCR; TCRdb stores in-frame clones only, minus some. The table includes more than 110,000 clones, around 80% detected once. Sequenced sample: PBMCs or T cells enriched from blood (not recorded which). These receptors were taken from a woman in her forties or fifties who had recovered from COVID-19.

This chain connects TRBV2 to TRBJ1-1, with D uncertain. Per germline, CDR1 SNHLY and CDR2 FYNNEI. Deletions cut 3 bases from V and 4 bases from J, with 9 bases between. CDR3 length: 13 amino acids. The CDR3 sequence: CASSEARLTEAFF. CDR3 DNA sequence: TGTGCCAGCAGTGAGGCCCGCCTCACTGAAGCTTTCTTT.

This clone has a single count. The V and J genes are TRBV25-1 and TRBJ1-6; D gene unclear. The CDR3 extends over 16 amino acids. From germline, CDR1 is MGHDK and CDR2 SYGVNS. Between the trimmed V and J ends, which lost 1 base and 5 bases, there was a span of 12 bases. This chain's CDR3 is CASSELSGSNNSPLHF. The CDR3 nucleotides are TGTGCCAGCAGTGAATTGTCGGGATCAAATAATTCACCCCTCCACTTT. Variable domain in full (rest from reference TRBV25-1 and TRBJ1-6): EADIYQTPRYLVIGTGKKITLECSQTMGHDKMYWYQQDPGMELHLIHYSYGVNSTEKGDLSSESTVSRIRTEHFPLTLESARPSHTSQYLCASSELSGSNNSPLHFGNGTRLTVT.

This clone was picked up one time. The V and J genes are TRBV30 and TRBJ1-2; a possible D gene is TRBD1 (6 bases). Germline-derived CDR1 and CDR2 are GTSNPN and SVGIG (reference sequence). The CDR3 loop spans 13 amino acids. V was pared by 4 bases and J by 8 bases, with 17 bases between. The DNA for the CDR3 is TGTGCCTGGACCCCTACAGGGTGGCCAGGCTACACCTTC. It is translated as CAWTPTGWPGYTF.

A few counts support this clone. V gene TRBV10-3 combines with J gene TRBJ2-5, with a possible D match to TRBD2 (6 bases). This CDR3 is 17 amino acids long. Germline CDR1 ENHRY, CDR2 SYGVKD. Trimming removed 4 bases at V and 1 base at J, with 19 bases between. CDR3 sequence: CAISASQSAGSQETQYF. In DNA form, the CDR3 reads TGTGCCATCAGTGCCTCCCAATCGGCGGGGAGCCAAGAGACCCAGTACTTC.

A note on this clone: Other DNA sequences in this specimen translate into the identical CDR3. The CDR3 bases are TGCGCCAGCAGCTTGGACCCAGGCGATAGCAATCAGCCCCAGCATTTT. This codes for CASSLDPGDSNQPQHF. V gene TRBV5-1 combines with J gene TRBJ1-5; no definite D call. Germline CDR1 is SGHRS and CDR2 is YFSETQ. The V end lost 0 bases, the J end lost 0 bases, and 10 bases lay between the germline ends. The CDR3 sequence is 16 residues long.

This clone was seen just once. This rearrangement joins TRBV5-4 to TRBJ1-6; D ambiguous. Germline CDR1 is SGHNT and CDR2 is YYREEE (reference sequence). The CDR3 sequence is 14 residues long. With 1 base removed from V and 9 bases from J, the gap between germline ends came to 11 bases. CDR3 protein: CASSLSVPGSPLHF. Written as DNA, the CDR3 is TGTGCCAGCAGCTTGTCTGTTCCGGGTTCACCCCTCCACTTT.

V and J are TRBV7-2 and TRBJ1-1; D is uncertain. V was shortened by 1 base and J by 0 bases, with 3 bases between the two germline ends. This CDR3 region has 13 residues. Looked up from germline, CDR1 is SGHTA and CDR2 is FQGNSA. CDR3 protein: CASSLVVNTEAFF. The CDR3 nucleotides read TGTGCCAGCAGCTTAGTCGTGAACACTGAAGCTTTCTTT.

This clone has ten or more counts. The rearrangement links TRBV7-9 to TRBJ1-4; TRBD1 might be the D (5 bases). The V gene's germline CDR1 is SEHNR and CDR2 FQNEAQ (reference sequence). This CDR3 is built from 13 residues. Trimming shortened V by 6 bases and J by 7 bases, and 12 bases separated the two germline ends. The CDR3 sequence is CASSPQGGEKLFF. CDR3 nucleotides: TGTGCCAGCAGTCCCCAGGGTGGTGAAAAACTGTTTTTT.

The count of this clone is one. The gene calls are TRBV6-5 and TRBJ2-1; D may be TRBD2 (5 bases). Deletions cut 5 bases from V and 8 bases from J, with 7 bases between. Germline V gene sequence: CDR1 MNHEY, CDR2 SVGAGI. The CDR3 is made up of 11 amino acids. CDR3 DNA sequence: TGTGCCAGCAGTAGCGGTCATGAGCAGTTCTTC. Its protein is CASSSGHEQFF.

This chain links TRBV18 with TRBJ2-5; 8 bases map to TRBD1. Germline trimming cut 1 base from V and 5 bases from J; bases unmatched to any gene: 6. Germline loops: CDR1 KGHSH, CDR2 LQKENI. CDR3 length: 15 amino acids. As DNA, the CDR3 is TGTGCCAGCTCACCACAAGGACAGGGCTGGGAGACCCAGTACTTC. Protein product: CASSPQGQGWETQYF.

The chain uses TRBV5-5 and TRBJ2-5; TRBD1 is a possible D gene (5 bases). This CDR3 comprises 14 residues. Germline V CDR1 and CDR2: SGHKS, YYEKEE (reference sequence). V was cut by 5 bases and J by 5 bases, with 16 bases left in between. This chain's CDR3 is CASRNTRGEETQYF. The CDR3 DNA is TGTGCCAGCAGGAACACAAGGGGCGAGGAGACCCAGTACTTC.

In this sample, this clone turned up once. The chain uses TRBV24-1 and TRBJ1-5; 7 bases agree with TRBD1. Trimming removed 7 bases from V and 0 bases from J; junction bases left unmatched: 8. In germline, CDR1 is KGHDR, CDR2 SFDVKD. This CDR3 spans 16 amino acids. CDR3 loop: CATSPGTVYSNQPQHF. CDR3 nucleotides: TGTGCCACCAGCCCGGGGACAGTCTATAGCAATCAGCCCCAGCATTTT.

V gene TRBV12-3 or TRBV12-4 combines with J gene TRBJ1-2; tentative D call: TRBD1 (6 bases). Trimming shortened V by 6 bases and J by 5 bases, and 13 bases separated the two germline ends. This CDR3 spans 13 amino acids. The CDR3: CASRVGTLYGYTF. CDR3 coding DNA: TGTGCCAGCAGGGTGGGGACACTATATGGCTACACCTTC.

The chain carries TRBV12-5 and TRBJ2-3; 8 bases map to TRBD1. Germline CDR1 LGHNT, CDR2 FRNRAP. Unmatched junction bases numbered 9, after V lost 2 bases and J lost 2 bases. The CDR3 spans 17 residues. CDR3 protein: CASGLTSTGAYTDTQYF. The CDR3 DNA reads TGTGCTAGTGGTTTGACCTCGACAGGGGCCTACACAGATACGCAGTATTTT.

The V and J genes are TRBV27 and TRBJ2-2; possibly TRBD2 for D (7 bases). The length of the CDR3 is 14 residues. CDR1 MNHEY and CDR2 SMNVEV come from the germline V gene (reference sequence). Trimming took 6 bases from V and 7 from J, leaving 15 bases between them. This chain's CDR3 is CASRSEGGSGELFF. In DNA form, the CDR3 reads TGTGCCAGCAGGTCCGAGGGGGGGAGCGGGGAGCTGTTTTTT.

This chain connects TRBV15 to TRBJ2-2, with TRBD2 as a possible D gene (7 bases). This CDR3 has 17 amino acids. Trimming took 0 bases from V and 0 from J, leaving 11 bases between them. CDR1 is LNHNV and CDR2 is YYDKDF in the germline V gene (reference sequence). CDR3 coding DNA: TGTGCCACCAGCAGAGACCTAGGGGGGGCGAACACCGGGGAGCTGTTTTTT. Its protein is CATSRDLGGANTGELFF. The whole variable domain, remainder taken from reference TRBV15 and TRBJ2-2, is DAMVIQNPRYQVTQFGKPVTLSCSQTLNHNVMYWYQQKSSQAPKLLFHYYDKDFNNEADTPDNFQSRRPNTSFCFLDIRSPGLGDTAMYLCATSRDLGGANTGELFFGEGSRLTVL.

This clone showed up just once. This rearrangement joins TRBV24-1 to TRBJ2-1; 9 nucleotides align to TRBD1. CDR3 length: 15 amino acids. V shed 3 bases and J 8 bases; nucleotides not matched to a gene: 7. Germline loops: CDR1 KGHDR, CDR2 SFDVKD. CDR3 coding DNA: TGTGCCACCAGTGATAGACGGACAGGGGCAGATGAGCAGTTCTTC. This encodes CATSDRRTGADEQFF.

CDR3 sequence (DNA): TGCGCCAGCAGCTTTCCACCCACAGGGGGAACTGAAGCTTTCTTT. As protein: CASSFPPTGGTEAFF. The chain employs TRBV5-1 and TRBJ1-1; 8 nucleotides align to TRBD1. The CDR3 extends over 15 amino acids. The germline gives CDR1 SGHRS, CDR2 YFSETQ. Unmatched junction bases numbered 8, after V lost 2 bases and J lost 5 bases.

This clone was found once. The rearrangement uses TRBV6-1 and TRBJ1-1; weak D call: TRBD1 (5 bases). The germline gives CDR1 MNHNS, CDR2 SASEGT. This CDR3 comprises 17 residues. With 0 bases removed from V and 1 base from J, the gap between germline ends came to 15 bases. CDR3 coding DNA: TGTGCCAGCAGTGAAGCCGGACACCTGATATCGAACACTGAAGCTTTCTTT. Residues: CASSEAGHLISNTEAFF.

The chain uses TRBV14 and TRBJ2-1; TRBD1 is a possible D gene (5 bases). Germline V gene lookup returns CDR1 SGHDN and CDR2 FVKESK. Trimming took 0 bases from V and 8 from J, leaving 8 bases between them. The CDR3 sequence is 13 residues long. The CDR3 loop reads CASSQDFRDEQFF. Here the CDR3 DNA reads TGTGCCAGCAGCCAAGATTTCAGGGATGAGCAGTTCTTC.

In DNA form, the CDR3 reads TGTGCCAGCAGCCCTTGGGAAGGTGGACAGGTGGGAAACACCATATATTTT. Its translation is CASSPWEGGQVGNTIYF. The chain couples TRBV3-1 (or the pseudogene TRBV3-2) to TRBJ1-3; 7 positions agree with TRBD1. CDR1 is LGHDT, CDR2 YNNKEL, per germline (reference sequence). V dropped 4 bases and J dropped 4; count of bases not matched to a gene: 13. The CDR3 length is 17 residues.

This clone was seen just once. The chain joins TRBV7-6 to TRBJ2-2, with a possible D match to TRBD2 (5 bases). The CDR3 sequence is 15 residues long. Germline CDR1 and CDR2: SGHVS and FNYEAQ. V shed 1 base and J shed 6 bases, with 12 bases lying between them. The CDR3 is CASSLGGGYSGELFF. The CDR3 DNA reads TGTGCCAGCAGCTTAGGAGGAGGATACTCCGGGGAGCTGTTTTTT.